The next 22 T cell receptor beta chains were all read from a single sample in a study of blood T cell repertoires in COVID-19. Method: immunoSEQ multiplex PCR; TCRdb's copy keeps in-frame clones and lacks some. This table has 130,000 to 150,000 clones, around 85% appearing once. Sequencing was carried out using peripheral blood. These receptors originate from a woman aged 55-70 years with COVID-19, enrolled during active disease.

The rearrangement joins TRBV5-4 to TRBJ1-1; 7 nucleotides line up with TRBD1. This CDR3 has 15 residues. Per germline, CDR1 SGHNT and CDR2 YYREEE (reference sequence). The V and J ends lost 5 bases and 0 bases, in that order; junction bases with no gene match: 7. As DNA, the CDR3 is TGTGCCAGCAGACGCGGGACAGACATGAACACTGAAGCTTTCTTT. Its translation: CASRRGTDMNTEAFF.

The chain carries TRBV20-1 and TRBJ2-1, with 10 bases aligning to TRBD2. CDR1 DFQATT and CDR2 SNEGSKA come from the germline V gene (reference sequence). The CDR3 is 13 residues long. Unmatched junction bases numbered 6, after V lost 3 bases and J lost 10 bases. The CDR3 sequence: CSASQRGGAEQFF. CDR3 DNA: TGCAGTGCTAGTCAGCGGGGGGGCGCAGAGCAGTTCTTC.

The chain couples TRBV3-1 (or the pseudogene TRBV3-2) to TRBJ1-2; D might be TRBD1 (5 bases). The V and J ends lost 4 bases and 0 bases respectively, with 21 bases between them. CDR1 and CDR2 from the germline V gene are LGHDT and YNNKEL (reference sequence). The CDR3 length is 18 residues. Here the CDR3 reads CASSPLSLDSYPNYGYTF. In nucleotides, the CDR3 is TGTGCCAGCAGCCCACTAAGTCTTGACAGTTACCCTAACTATGGCTACACCTTC.

The V and J genes are TRBV6-5 and TRBJ1-1; no clear D. V shed 7 bases and J shed 2 bases, with 5 bases lying between them. Germline V gene lookup returns CDR1 MNHEY and CDR2 SVGAGI. This CDR3 has 11 amino acids. The CDR3 DNA reads as TGTGCCAGCACCTATAACACTGAAGCTTTCTTT. Protein product: CASTYNTEAFF.

The chain is built from TRBV20-1 and TRBJ2-7; a weak D match, TRBD2 (6 bases). CDR1 and CDR2 (germline): DFQATT, SNEGSKA (reference sequence). This CDR3 spans 13 amino acids. Trimming took 3 bases from V and 0 from J, leaving 9 bases between them. The CDR3 nucleotides are TGCAGTGCTAGTTCCGGGAGCTCCTACGAGCAGTACTTC. This gives the protein CSASSGSSYEQYF.

V usage is TRBV6-5 and J usage is TRBJ1-2; 10 nucleotides line up with TRBD1. Trimming cost V 4 bases and J 7 bases; bases outside gene matches: 6. The germline gives CDR1 MNHEY, CDR2 SVGAGI. The CDR3 length is 14 residues. CDR3 loop: CASSFRQGALGYTF. The CDR3 coding sequence is TGTGCCAGCAGTTTCCGACAGGGGGCTCTTGGCTACACCTTC.

This clone appeared once. This chain links TRBV19 with TRBJ2-2, with D possibly matching TRBD2 (7 bases). V lost 2 bases and J lost 7, with 11 bases in between. The CDR3 length is 14 residues. Germline V gene lookup returns CDR1 LNHDA and CDR2 SQIVND (reference sequence). CDR3 DNA sequence: TGTGCCAGTAGTATACCAGGGGAGGGCGGGGAGCTGTTTTTT. Residues: CASSIPGEGGELFF.

The chain joins TRBV2 to TRBJ2-3; unclear D gene. CDR1 is SNHLY and CDR2 is FYNNEI in the germline V gene. The CDR3 totals 15 residues. Trimming left V 3 bases short and J 6 bases short, with 16 bases between. CDR3 loop: CASSDAIGLSDTQYF. DNA for the CDR3: TGTGCCAGCAGTGACGCAATCGGGTTGTCCGATACGCAGTATTTT.

This chain joins TRBV28 and TRBJ2-7, with a tentative D call TRBD2 (6 bases). The CDR3 extends over 14 amino acids. The germline V gene encodes CDR1 MDHEN and CDR2 SYDVKM. Trimming stripped 4 bases from V and 1 base from J, with 11 bases between. The chain's CDR3 is CASSWGGLSYEQYF. CDR3 DNA: TGTGCCAGCAGTTGGGGAGGTCTTTCCTACGAGCAGTACTTC.

The chain joins TRBV6-5 to TRBJ2-1; 9 bases line up with TRBD2. Per germline, CDR1 MNHEY and CDR2 SVGAGI. The CDR3 contains 14 residues. Unmatched junction bases numbered 2, after V lost 6 bases and J lost 2 bases. The CDR3 protein is CASRAGGAYNEQFF. The CDR3 DNA reads TGTGCCAGCAGGGCGGGGGGGGCCTACAATGAGCAGTTCTTC.

V usage is TRBV19 and J usage is TRBJ1-6; no clear D gene. This CDR3 is built from 18 residues. V lost 2 bases and J lost 2, with 16 bases in between. CDR1 and CDR2 (germline): LNHDA, SQIVND (reference sequence). The CDR3 is CASSIRPTSETYNSPLHF. The CDR3 bases are TGTGCCAGTAGTATAAGACCGACATCCGAGACCTATAATTCACCCCTCCACTTT.

The V gene is TRBV5-4, the J gene TRBJ1-4, with TRBD1 as a possible D gene (5 bases). This CDR3 is 15 amino acids long. The ends were cut back, 4 bases at V and 6 bases at J, with 16 bases in the middle. The germline CDR1 and CDR2 sequences are SGHNT and YYREEE (reference sequence). The chain's CDR3 is CASSGRQGGDEKLFF. CDR3 bases: TGTGCCAGCAGCGGCCGGCAGGGAGGGGATGAAAAACTGTTTTTT.

The chain combines TRBV9 with TRBJ1-1, with unresolved D. The germline gives CDR1 SGDLS, CDR2 YYNGEE. This CDR3 has 16 residues. Trimming took off 7 bases at V and 4 bases at J, with 23 bases between the two ends. The CDR3: CASSRVSWSGGTEAFF. In nucleotides, the CDR3 is TGTGCCAGCTCTCGCGTCTCGTGGTCGGGAGGCACTGAAGCTTTCTTT.

The table lists this clone with a count of one. This chain joins TRBV5-1 and TRBJ2-1, with 11 positions matching TRBD2. Germline values: CDR1 SGHRS, CDR2 YFSETQ. The V and J ends lost 4 bases and 2 bases, in that order; junction bases with no gene match: 8. The CDR3 consists of 17 residues. This CDR3 is CASSARLAGSTYNEQFF. The CDR3, as DNA: TGCGCCAGCAGCGCAAGACTAGCGGGGTCTACCTACAATGAGCAGTTCTTC.

This clone was observed a handful of times. The chain couples TRBV7-6 to TRBJ2-7; 7 bases align to TRBD1. CDR3 length equals 14 residues. After removal of 4 bases from V and 5 bases from J, the junction contained 8 bases not matched to a gene. Germline CDR1 and CDR2: SGHVS and FNYEAQ. CDR3 DNA sequence: TGTGCCAGCAGCTCCAGGACAGGTTGGGACGAGCAGTACTTC. Translation gives CASSSRTGWDEQYF.

The chain joins TRBV11-2 to TRBJ2-7, with D tentatively TRBD2 (5 bases). Looked up from germline, CDR1 is SGHAT and CDR2 is FQNNGV. Trimming pared 2 bases from V and 3 bases from J, leaving 11 bases between. The CDR3 covers 14 residues. The DNA of the CDR3 is TGTGCCAGCAGCTTACGGCAGCGGATCTACGAGCAGTACTTC. Its translation: CASSLRQRIYEQYF.

The chain has TRBV7-9 and TRBJ2-7; 8 positions match TRBD2. With V trimmed by 5 bases and J by 4 bases, 13 bases remained unmatched. The CDR3 is 16 residues long. From germline, CDR1 is SEHNR and CDR2 FQNEAQ (reference sequence). CDR3 sequence reads: CASSPGRAGGRYEQYF. The CDR3 DNA sequence: TGTGCCAGCAGCCCGGGCCGCGCGGGGGGAAGGTACGAGCAGTACTTC.

The V gene is TRBV18, the J gene TRBJ2-6; weak D call: TRBD1 (5 bases). Germline CDR1 KGHSH, CDR2 LQKENI. Between the trimmed V and J ends, which lost 3 bases and 2 bases, there was a span of 8 bases. The length of the CDR3 is 15 residues. The CDR3, as DNA: TGTGCCAGCTCACCGATGGGGCCTGGGGCCAACGTCCTGACTTTC. Translation: CASSPMGPGANVLTF.

V and J are TRBV6-2 or TRBV6-3 and TRBJ2-7, with 13 positions matching TRBD2. Trimming took 4 bases from V and 7 from J; bases not matched to a gene: 10. Germline V CDR1 and CDR2: MNHEY, SVGEGT. The CDR3 has 16 residues. CDR3 coding DNA: TGTGCCAGCAGTTTGGTTACTAGCGGGGGGGCTGAAGAGCAGTACTTC. Protein: CASSLVTSGGAEEQYF.

This clone was picked up one time. In nucleotides, the CDR3 is TGTGCCAGCAGCGGGGGGAGGTACACCGGGGAGCTGTTTTTT. It specifies CASSGGRYTGELFF. This chain uses TRBV9 with TRBJ2-2; D is possibly TRBD2 (6 bases). The CDR3 is made up of 14 amino acids. Between the trimmed V and J ends, which lost 3 bases and 3 bases, there was a span of 9 bases. Germline V gives CDR1 SGDLS, CDR2 YYNGEE.

The genes are TRBV18 and TRBJ1-1, with D uncertain. Germline V CDR1 and CDR2: KGHSH, LQKENI. The CDR3 has 15 amino acids. Trimming shortened V by 5 bases and J by 3 bases, and 16 bases separated the two germline ends. CDR3 protein: CASSNQYSGDTEAFF. The CDR3 DNA is TGTGCCAGCTCAAACCAGTATTCGGGAGACACTGAAGCTTTCTTT.

CDR3 coding DNA: TGTGCCAGCAGCCCCGGGGACAGGGCGAACACCGGGGAGCTGTTTTTT. It translates to CASSPGDRANTGELFF. This chain uses TRBV13 with TRBJ2-2, with 9 bases that match TRBD1. Trimming removed 5 bases from V and 0 bases from J; junction bases left unmatched: 4. CDR3 length: 16 residues. CDR1 PRHDT and CDR2 FYEKMQ come from the germline V gene (reference sequence).